Shown below are 2 T cell receptor beta chains from a single sample sequenced in a study of tumor-infiltrating lymphocytes in primary liver carcinoma (dated 2017 in TCRdb). Total RNA and DNA were co-extracted without cell sorting from roughly 20-30 mg of bulk tissue using the AllPrep DNA/RNA mini kit. The sequencer was an Illumina HiSeq 2500. A constant-region primer and ProtoScript II reverse transcriptase were used to reverse-transcribe TCRbeta-specific cDNA from about 500 ng total RNA. Three nested multiplex PCR rounds, following a slightly modified ARM-PCR procedure, were used to build the TCRbeta libraries. Each of the first two PCR rounds ran for approximately 10 cycles using multiplex TRBV1-TRBV30 forward primers together with a Cbeta reverse primer. Starting from the raw public reads, TCRdb applied fastp trimming at Q25, assembled clones with MiXCR and retained in-frame beta chains. Here each entry gathers all rows of one CDR3 protein and keeps the most common genes and DNA. The sample records 30,000 to 40,000 distinct CDR3 sequences, over 65% of which are singletons. 15% to 20% of the sample is held by the ten biggest clonotypes.

Source material: liver tumor tissue from sampling region 4. The cell subset or site label corresponds to: tumor region T4, right-lateral pole. The receptor source for this set is a man aged 35 to 55 with primary liver carcinoma and hepatitis B virus infection.

Comment on this clonotype: The junction and the germline gene differ at one end; a read error may be behind it. V and J are TRBV6-1 and TRBJ2-3; D is possibly TRBD2 (6 bases). Germline V gives CDR1 MNHNS, CDR2 SASEGT. The length of the CDR3 is 14 residues. The CDR3 bases are TGTGCCAGTGGACTAACGGGAGAAACATATACACAGTATTTT. Its protein product is CASGLTGETYTQYF.

J is TRBJ1-1 and V is TRBV29-1, with a tentative D call TRBD1 (5 bases). Germline V gene lookup returns CDR1 SQVTM and CDR2 ANQGSEA. This CDR3 has 15 amino acids. V lost 5 bases, J lost 10 bases, and 26 bases lay in between. In DNA form, the CDR3 reads TGCAGCGTTCTTCCGGGGTGGGGGATGAACGCTGGAGCTTTCTTT. As protein: CSVLPGWGMNAGAFF.